These 20 T cell receptor beta chains were all obtained from the same sample, sequenced in a study of T cell responses to AZD1222 COVID-19 vaccine. The protocol was immunoSEQ multiplex PCR, while the TCRdb copy is restricted to in-frame clones and leaves out a portion. The repertoire consists of roughly 190,000 clones, with more than 90% occurring once and the leading ten covering approximately 4%. The sample in question was peripheral blood, obtained 28 days after the second dose of the MenACWY control vaccine. The receptors here all came from an adult who received the MenACWY meningococcal vaccine as a control.

The J gene is TRBJ1-2, the V gene TRBV9, with D possibly being TRBD1 (6 bases). Germline CDR1 SGDLS, CDR2 YYNGEE. The V end was cut by 4 bases, the J end by 2 bases, with 18 bases between. The CDR3 is 16 amino acids. In DNA, the CDR3 is TGTGCCAGCAGCCCGAGGAGACAGGAGGCGAACTATGGCTACACCTTC. Amino acids: CASSPRRQEANYGYTF.

The chain carries TRBV30 and TRBJ1-5, with D possibly matching TRBD1 (6 bases). Looked up from germline, CDR1 is GTSNPN and CDR2 is SVGIG (reference sequence). V was cut by 4 bases and J by 6 bases, with 16 bases left in between. The CDR3 length is 14 residues. The CDR3 is CAWNNRDKSQPQHF. As DNA, the CDR3 is TGTGCCTGGAACAACCGGGACAAAAGTCAGCCCCAGCATTTT.

V gene TRBV7-2 combines with J gene TRBJ1-4; weak D call: TRBD1 (6 bases). Per the germline V gene, CDR1 is SGHTA and CDR2 is FQGNSA. The CDR3 runs 14 residues. V was clipped by 5 bases and J by 8 bases, with 15 bases between them. The CDR3 sequence: CASSQGYPQEKLFF. DNA for the CDR3: TGTGCCAGCAGCCAGGGGTATCCGCAAGAAAAACTGTTTTTT.

This chain links TRBV19 with TRBJ1-2, with D perhaps TRBD1 (5 bases). V was shortened by 5 bases and J by 4 bases, with 14 bases between the two germline ends. Germline CDR1 reads LNHDA; CDR2 reads SQIVND (reference sequence). The CDR3 extends over 14 amino acids. The CDR3 bases are TGTGCCAGTAGTCCACAGGCCGGGATCTATGGCTACACCTTC. Amino acids: CASSPQAGIYGYTF. The full variable domain, its missing parts supplied by reference TRBV19 and TRBJ1-2, is DGGITQSPKYLFRKEGQNVTLSCEQNLNHDAMYWYRQDPGQGLRLIYYSQIVNDFQKGDIAEGYSVSREKKESFPLTVTSAQKNPTAFYLCASSPQAGIYGYTFGSGTRLTVV.

The chain is built from TRBV7-8 and TRBJ2-1; 9 nucleotides line up with TRBD2. The germline CDR1 and CDR2 sequences are SGHVS and FQNEAQ. CDR3 length: 14 amino acids. Trimming took 5 bases from V and 6 from J; bases not matched to a gene: 5. The CDR3 region has the DNA TGTGCCAGCAGCCCTTCTAGCGGGGTCAATGAGCAGTTCTTC. As protein: CASSPSSGVNEQFF. Variable domain in full (rest from reference TRBV7-8 and TRBJ2-1): GAGVSQSPRYKVAKRGQDVALRCDPISGHVSLFWYQQALGQGPEFLTYFQNEAQLDKSGLPSDRFFAERPEGSVSTLKIQRTQQEDSAVYLCASSPSSGVNEQFFGPGTRLTVL.

This chain connects TRBV25-1 to TRBJ1-2, with a possible D match to TRBD1 (6 bases). This CDR3 has 12 residues. V lost 4 bases and J 7 bases, leaving 10 bases between the germline ends. Germline values: CDR1 MGHDK, CDR2 SYGVNS. CDR3 in DNA: TGTGCCAGCAGTGGCGGACAGTTTGGCTACACCTTC. Translation gives CASSGGQFGYTF.

The rearrangement links TRBV29-1 to TRBJ1-2; possibly TRBD1 for D (6 bases). CDR3 length: 11 residues. Germline V CDR1 and CDR2: SQVTM, ANQGSEA. V dropped 7 bases and J dropped 8 bases, with 14 bases sitting between them. CDR3 in DNA: TGCAGCGCCGACTACAGGGTCGGCTACACCTTC. This sequence encodes CSADYRVGYTF. Filled out from reference TRBV29-1 and TRBJ1-2, the complete variable domain reads SAVISQKPSRDICQRGTSLTIQCQVDSQVTMMFWYRQQPGQSLTLIATANQGSEATYESGFVIDKFPISRPNLTFSTLTVSNMSPEDSSIYLCSADYRVGYTFGSGTRLTVV.

The chain is built from TRBV7-9 and TRBJ1-5, with a weak D call TRBD1 (5 bases). Germline CDR1 and CDR2: SEHNR and FQNEAQ (reference sequence). The CDR3 is made up of 14 amino acids. Trimming cost V 7 bases and J 0 bases, with 10 bases left between them. The DNA of the CDR3 is TGTGCCAGCACCGGGGACGGTAGCAATCAGCCCCAGCATTTT. Encoded protein: CASTGDGSNQPQHF.

The chain joins TRBV9 to TRBJ2-7; 8 nucleotides match TRBD1. Germline V gene lookup returns CDR1 SGDLS and CDR2 YYNGEE. There are 14 residues in the CDR3. J was trimmed by 5 bases and V by 3 bases; bases with no gene match: 7. The CDR3 DNA is TGTGCCAGCAGCGACGGACAGGGAAGGCACGAGCAGTACTTC. Translating gives CASSDGQGRHEQYF.

J is TRBJ1-4 and V is TRBV29-1; 9 bases match TRBD1. This CDR3 has 14 residues. Trimming at V came to 0 bases and at J to 8 bases, leaving 4 bases not matched to a gene. CDR1 is SQVTM, CDR2 ANQGSEA, per germline. The CDR3 loop is CSVEEGQGREKLFF. The CDR3 region has the DNA TGCAGCGTTGAAGAGGGACAGGGACGGGAAAAACTGTTTTTT.

The chain is built from TRBV5-6 and TRBJ2-7, with D maybe TRBD1 (5 bases). Germline assignment: CDR1 SGHDT and CDR2 YYEEEE. The CDR3 covers 16 residues. V gave up 4 bases and J gave up 1 base, with 18 bases separating them. This CDR3 is CASSLPGQGTSYEQYF. CDR3 bases: TGTGCCAGCAGCCTTCCAGGACAAGGCACTTCCTACGAGCAGTACTTC.

The chain couples TRBV5-1 to TRBJ2-7; TRBD2 agrees at 9 bases. V shed 4 bases, J shed 2 bases, and the junction held 7 bases outside the gene matches. The CDR3 is made up of 15 amino acids. The V gene's germline CDR1 is SGHRS and CDR2 YFSETQ. CDR3 region: CASSPRAGGTYEQYF. As DNA, the CDR3 is TGCGCCAGCAGCCCACGGGCGGGAGGGACCTACGAGCAGTACTTC.

The chain employs TRBV7-2 and TRBJ2-3; D possibly corresponds to TRBD2 (6 bases). Trimming took 3 bases from V and 3 from J, leaving 13 bases between them. The CDR3 is 15 residues long. From germline, CDR1 is SGHTA and CDR2 FQGNSA. The CDR3 loop is CASSFLSGWTDTQYF. CDR3 DNA sequence: TGTGCCAGCAGCTTTCTTAGCGGTTGGACAGATACGCAGTATTTT.

This rearrangement joins TRBV7-9 to TRBJ2-7; a possible D gene is TRBD2 (6 bases). This CDR3 is built from 18 residues. V lost 5 bases and J lost 5, with 28 bases in between. Germline CDR1 SEHNR, CDR2 FQNEAQ (reference sequence). The CDR3 is CASSPPFRDSPDRDEQYF. The CDR3 DNA is TGTGCCAGCAGCCCCCCCTTTCGGGACTCCCCGGACCGGGACGAGCAGTACTTC.

The chain is built from TRBV4-2 and TRBJ1-5; TRBD1 agrees at 9 bases. With 0 bases clipped from V and 11 bases from J, the junction kept 8 bases outside the gene matches. The CDR3 sequence is 15 residues long. Germline CDR1 reads LGHNA; CDR2 reads YNFKEQ. The CDR3 sequence is CASSQDPTGGGTQHF. The CDR3 DNA reads TGTGCCAGCAGCCAAGATCCCACAGGGGGCGGGACCCAGCATTTT.

This clone is a singleton in its sample. This chain joins TRBV19 and TRBJ1-5; no clear D gene. This CDR3 contains 14 residues. The V gene's germline CDR1 is LNHDA and CDR2 SQIVND (reference sequence). V dropped 0 bases and J dropped 11 bases, with 14 bases sitting between them. The DNA of the CDR3 is TGTGCCAGTAGTATAGATCGGACCGGGTCGGCCCAGCATTTT. Translated: CASSIDRTGSAQHF.

A word on this clone: One end of the junction is discordant with germline, which a read error may explain. This chain links TRBV7-7 with TRBJ2-5; 8 nucleotides line up with TRBD1. The germline V gene encodes CDR1 SSHAT and CDR2 FNYEAQ (reference sequence). The CDR3 totals 15 residues. The CDR3 sequence: CASSLFAGGTETQYF. In nucleotides, the CDR3 is TGTGCTAGCAGCTTGTTTGCAGGGGGCACAGAGACCCAGTACTTC. The full variable domain, rest sourced from reference TRBV7-7 and TRBJ2-5, is GAGVSQSPRYKVTKRGQDVTLRCDPISSHATLYWYQQALGQGPEFLTYFNYEAQPDKSGLPSDRFSAERPEGSISTLTIQRTEQRDSAMYRCASSLFAGGTETQYFGPGTRLLVL.

This clone was seen just once. The CDR3: CASSRDSGYTF. The CDR3 nucleotides are TGCGCCAGCAGCCGGGACAGTGGCTACACCTTC. The chain joins TRBV5-1 to TRBJ1-2, with TRBD1 matching over 7 bases. Germline V CDR1 and CDR2: SGHRS, YFSETQ. V lost 4 bases to trimming and J lost 7 bases; unmatched junction nucleotides: 1. The CDR3 runs 11 residues.

The CDR3 bases are TGTGCCAGCAGTTCCCCCGGAGGACTAGCGGGAGTGTTCTCCTACAATGAGCAGTTCTTC. This encodes CASSSPGGLAGVFSYNEQFF. The V gene is TRBV6-2 or TRBV6-3, the J gene TRBJ2-1; 13 positions agree with TRBD2. From germline, CDR1 is MNHEY and CDR2 SVGEGT. After removal of 4 bases from V and 0 bases from J, the junction contained 12 bases not matched to a gene. CDR3 size: 20 residues.

V gene TRBV12-1 combines with J gene TRBJ2-7. TRBV12-1 is flagged as a pseudogene. This CDR3 comprises 14 residues. In DNA form, the CDR3 reads TGTGCCAGCAACCCGAAGGGGGGTCCCTACGAGCAGTACTTC. The encoded protein is CASNPKGGPYEQYF.